A single sample is the source of the 12 T cell receptor beta chains below, sequenced in a study of Graves' ophthalmopathy and Graves' hyperthyroidism (dated by TCRdb to the late 2010s). The sequencing machine was an Illumina HiSeq 2000. TCR beta CDR3 regions were amplified from RNA transcripts for repertoire sequencing. HTBI primers and the Qiagen OneStep RT-PCR kit were used in a first-round RT-PCR, which was followed by a second-round multiplex PCR, size selection and purification. The public sequencing data were trimmed at Q25 with fastp and processed into clonotypes with MiXCR by TCRdb, which kept only in-frame beta chains. Entries are consolidated by CDR3 protein sequence, retaining the most common genes and DNA. Across this sample there are roughly 500,000 distinct CDR3 sequences, with roughly 14% seen only once. The top ten constitute 9.8% of the sample. Material for sequencing was blood. These receptors originate from a woman in her thirties with Graves' ophthalmopathy. Donor details come from another sample of the same person, matched by shared clones.

The sample holds many counts of this clonotype. The CDR3 is CASSPGQGGYEQYF. Written as DNA, the CDR3 is TGTGCCAGCAGTCCCGGACAGGGAGGCTACGAGCAGTACTTC. This chain joins TRBV28 and TRBJ2-7; 8 bases are shared with TRBD1. CDR1 MDHEN and CDR2 SYDVKM come from the germline V gene. The V gene end was trimmed by 5 bases and the J gene end by 3 bases; junction bases not matched to a gene: 6. This CDR3 has 14 residues.

The sample holds many counts of this clonotype. V is TRBV24-1 and J is TRBJ2-5; TRBD1 agrees at 7 bases. Germline-derived CDR1 and CDR2 are KGHDR and SFDVKD. The CDR3 has 16 amino acids. V shed 0 bases and J 2 bases; nucleotides not matched to a gene: 5. The CDR3: CATSDLGQGDQETQYF. The CDR3, as DNA: TGTGCCACCAGTGATTTGGGCCAGGGGGATCAAGAGACCCAGTACTTC.

This clonotype was seen many times. This chain links TRBV4-2 with TRBJ1-1; a weak D match, TRBD1 (5 bases). V dropped 0 bases and J dropped 11 bases, with 13 bases sitting between them. This CDR3 region has 13 residues. Germline CDR1 is LGHNA and CDR2 is YNFKEQ. Here the CDR3 DNA reads TGTGCCAGCAGCCAAGATCGATGGGGGATTGCTTTCTTT. Translating it yields CASSQDRWGIAFF.

This clonotype has ten or more counts. This chain connects TRBV5-1 to TRBJ1-2; a weak D match, TRBD1 (6 bases). This CDR3 spans 14 amino acids. In germline, CDR1 is SGHRS, CDR2 YFSETQ. V shed 3 bases and J shed 3 bases, with 12 bases lying between them. The CDR3 nucleotides are TGCGCCAGCAGCTATTCGACAGGCGACTATGGCTACACCTTC. It encodes CASSYSTGDYGYTF.

This clonotype showed up many times. V and J are TRBV7-9 and TRBJ2-5; D might be TRBD1 (5 bases). Per the germline V gene, CDR1 is SEHNR and CDR2 is FQNEAQ (reference sequence). V gave up 7 bases and J gave up 4 bases, with 13 bases separating them. CDR3 size: 13 residues. DNA for the CDR3: TGTGCCAGCACCCCGAGCCAGGGAGAGACCCAGTACTTC. Its protein product is CASTPSQGETQYF.

This clonotype was seen repeatedly, ten times or more. The rearrangement links TRBV7-2 to TRBJ1-1, with 9 bases that match TRBD1. Germline CDR1 reads SGHTA; CDR2 reads FQGNSA. The CDR3 covers 15 residues. Unmatched junction bases numbered 5, after V lost 2 bases and J lost 4 bases. CDR3 nucleotide sequence: TGTGCCAGCAGCTTAACCGGACAGGGGTTCACTGAAGCTTTCTTT. Translation gives CASSLTGQGFTEAFF.

In its sample, this clonotype was seen many times. V gene TRBV7-2 combines with J gene TRBJ2-7; a weak D match, TRBD2 (6 bases). Trimming pared 5 bases from V and 4 bases from J, leaving 12 bases between. The CDR3 runs to 13 residues. Germline lookup yields CDR1 SGHTA and CDR2 FQGNSA. The CDR3 region is CASSASTRYEQYF. The CDR3 nucleotides are TGTGCCAGCAGCGCCTCGACTAGATACGAGCAGTACTTC.

This clonotype was detected only a few times. V gene TRBV11-2 combines with J gene TRBJ1-1, with D uncertain. From germline, CDR1 is SGHAT and CDR2 FQNNGV. The CDR3 extends over 16 amino acids. The V end lost 0 bases, the J end lost 1 base, and 12 bases lay between the germline ends. CDR3 region: CASSLDLAHWNTEAFF. For the CDR3, the DNA is TGTGCCAGCAGCTTAGATCTGGCCCACTGGAACACTGAAGCTTTCTTT.

This clonotype was found once. The rearrangement links TRBV12-3 or TRBV12-4 to TRBJ1-1; D is unclear. This CDR3 comprises 13 residues. The V and J ends lost 7 bases and 3 bases respectively, with 12 bases between them. CDR3 loop: CASTFGRDTEAFF. CDR3 coding DNA: TGTGCCAGCACCTTTGGACGGGACACTGAAGCTTTCTTT.

Ten or more counts support this clonotype. J is TRBJ1-1 and V is TRBV5-1; D gene unclear. The CDR3 loop spans 15 amino acids. Trimming removed 0 bases from V and 1 base from J, with 10 bases in between. The germline CDR1 and CDR2 sequences are SGHRS and YFSETQ. The CDR3 here is CASSLGAQSNTEAFF. CDR3 in DNA: TGCGCCAGCAGCTTGGGAGCCCAGTCGAACACTGAAGCTTTCTTT.

In the case of this clonotype: A read error may explain this, as a much larger clone is one base away. The V gene is TRBV11-2, the J gene TRBJ2-5, with D perhaps matching TRBD2 (6 bases). The CDR3 runs to 15 residues. Germline lookup yields CDR1 SGHAT and CDR2 FQNNGV. V was trimmed by 3 bases and J by 8 bases, leaving 19 bases between them. CDR3 nucleotide sequence: TGTGCCAGCAGCTTCAATGGAGGGGTTGCTGATACCCAGTACTTC. Amino acid sequence: CASSFNGGVADTQYF.

This clonotype was seen repeatedly, ten times or more. J is TRBJ2-7 and V is TRBV30; 8 bases match TRBD1. Losses at the gene ends were 2 bases for V and 5 bases for J; bases not matched to a gene: 2. The CDR3 is 12 amino acids. Germline V gene sequence: CDR1 GTSNPN, CDR2 SVGIG (reference sequence). The CDR3 here is CAWSQTGDEQYF. CDR3 nucleotide sequence: TGTGCCTGGAGTCAGACAGGGGACGAGCAGTACTTC.